There are a few counts of the clone carrying this T cell receptor (beta chain). This entry comes from a study of blood T cells in healthy people across ages. As for the study in general: Template switching captured about one barcoded beta molecule per two T cells.

A second roughly 6 to 12 cycle PCR used barcoded and J-beta primers. TCRdb processed the 5' RACE reads anew with MiXCR; each CDR3 protein has one entry. The profile shows about 1.4 million distinct CDR3 sequences, approximately 63% of them singletons. The germline gives CDR1 SQVTM, CDR2 ANQGSEA. There are 16 residues in the CDR3. Losses at the gene ends were 6 bases for V and 7 bases for J; bases not matched to a gene: 15. The clonotype originates from a man in his late teens or twenties in good health. The rearrangement joins TRBV29-1 to TRBJ2-7, with 13 bases that match TRBD2. Material for sequencing was blood. This chain's CDR3 is CSVHLLAGGTEDEQYF. As DNA, the CDR3 is TGCAGCGTCCACCTACTAGCGGGGGGGACTGAGGATGAGCAGTACTTC.